Shown below are 20 T cell receptor beta chains from a single sample sequenced in a study of spatial heterogeneity in lung cancer. Study conclusions and caveats: Counts that tracked tumor mutation counts were those of expanded intratumoral alpha and beta TCRs.

TCRdb redid the calling of the 5' RACE reads with MiXCR, one entry per CDR3 protein. This table holds several thousand distinct CDR3 sequences, 15% found once. These TCRs' antigens remain unknown. Time point meaning: sample taken at primary tumor resection. The material sequenced was lung tumor tissue, taken at surgery. Every receptor here comes from a female donor with early-stage non-small cell lung cancer.

By share, this clonotype counts as medium-sized (0.01 to 0.1%). A library prepared for alpha chains yielded this beta chain as an off-target read; its size is of little meaning. This CDR3 reads CASSSSTGSEQYF. The CDR3 DNA reads as TGTGCCAGCAGTTCGTCGACAGGGAGCGAGCAGTACTTC. This chain joins TRBV12-3 or TRBV12-4 and TRBJ2-7; 7 nucleotides match TRBD1. Losses at the gene ends were 4 bases for V and 6 bases for J; bases not matched to a gene: 6. This CDR3 contains 13 residues.

Sample share makes this clonotype medium-sized. Because the library targeted alpha chains, this beta chain is an off-target read whose size means little. V usage is TRBV7-3 and J usage is TRBJ2-5, with D perhaps TRBD1 or TRBD2 (5 bases each). Trimming stripped 5 bases from V and 4 bases from J, with 11 bases between. The CDR3 runs 13 residues. Germline CDR1 and CDR2: SGHTA and FQGTGA. CDR3 sequence: CASSPGTGETQYF. The DNA of the CDR3 is TGTGCCAGCAGCCCTGGGACGGGAGAGACCCAGTACTTC.

At least ten counts were recorded for this clonotype. Since the library was made to target alpha chains, this beta chain is a stray read and its abundance is not meaningful. V is TRBV20-1 and J is TRBJ2-7; maybe TRBD2 (6 bases). V shed 6 bases and J shed 4 bases, with 22 bases lying between them. Germline V gene data show CDR1 as DFQATT and CDR2 as SNEGSKA (reference sequence). The CDR3 consists of 15 residues. The CDR3 DNA reads as TGCAGTGCAAGCGGAGGGCGGGATTTAATTTACGAGCAGTACTTC. Translation gives CSASGGRDLIYEQYF.

There are many counts of this clonotype. This beta chain slipped into a library made for alpha chains as a stray read, so its size is not meaningful. The V call is TRBV6-2 or TRBV6-3, the J call TRBJ2-1; no reliable D call. The CDR3 totals 13 residues. Germline V gene data show CDR1 as MNHEY and CDR2 as SVGEGT. Trimming took off 4 bases at V and 4 bases at J, with 8 bases between the two ends. CDR3 region: CASSSLSYNEQFF. CDR3 bases: TGTGCCAGCAGTTCTCTTTCATACAATGAGCAGTTCTTC.

This clonotype is labeled medium-sized. Because this beta chain is a stray read in a library intended to capture alpha chains, its abundance should not be given much weight. The chain links TRBV5-1 to TRBJ2-1, with D possibly matching TRBD2 (6 bases). This CDR3 spans 14 amino acids. Trimming pared 4 bases from V and 6 bases from J, leaving 14 bases between. Looked up from germline, CDR1 is SGHRS and CDR2 is YFSETQ. CDR3 in amino acids: CASSPLASLNEQFF. The CDR3 DNA sequence: TGCGCCAGCAGCCCACTAGCTTCGCTCAATGAGCAGTTCTTC.

By sample share, this clonotype is medium-sized. This beta chain is off target for a library built for alpha chains, so its abundance means little. The V and J genes are TRBV29-1 and TRBJ1-4; D remains unclear. Trimming removed 4 bases at V and 7 bases at J, with 13 bases between. CDR1 and CDR2 (germline): SQVTM, ANQGSEA. The CDR3 has 13 amino acids. The CDR3 loop reads CSVGVQWSEKLFF. In nucleotides, the CDR3 is TGCAGCGTTGGCGTCCAGTGGTCTGAAAAACTGTTTTTT.

This clonotype is deemed medium-sized. For a library built for alpha chains, this beta chain is a stray read; little rests on its size. V and J are TRBV29-1 and TRBJ1-4; 9 nucleotides align to TRBD1. The ends lost 6 bases at V and 8 bases at J; junction bases unmatched: 13. CDR3 length: 15 residues. CDR1 and CDR2 (germline): SQVTM, ANQGSEA. This CDR3 is CSVCSGRTGVEKLFF. As DNA, the CDR3 is TGCAGCGTCTGTTCTGGTCGGACAGGGGTGGAAAAACTGTTTTTT.

This clonotype was found many times. Within a library made for alpha chains, this beta chain is off target, and its count is uninformative. The rearrangement links TRBV7-9 to TRBJ2-5, with a tentative D call TRBD2 (6 bases). This CDR3 contains 14 residues. Germline assignment: CDR1 SEHNR and CDR2 FQNEAQ (reference sequence). V lost 2 bases to trimming and J lost 5 bases, with 12 bases between them. The CDR3 loop reads CASSLSGVKETQYF. DNA for the CDR3: TGTGCCAGCAGCTTATCGGGGGTGAAGGAGACCCAGTACTTC. Together with reference TRBV7-9 and TRBJ2-5, the CDR3 gives the full variable domain: DTGVSQNPRHKITKRGQNVTFRCDPISEHNRLYWYRQTLGQGPEFLTYFQNEAQLEKSRLLSDRFSAERPKGSFSTLEIQRTEQGDSAMYLCASSLSGVKETQYFGPGTRLLVL.

In the case of this clonotype: The size of this beta chain means little, since it is a stray read in a library made for alpha chains. The chain uses TRBV20-1 and TRBJ2-7; 14 nucleotides agree with TRBD2. The germline CDR1 and CDR2 sequences are DFQATT and SNEGSKA (reference sequence). Germline trimming cut 2 bases from V and 2 bases from J; bases unmatched to any gene: 11. CDR3 length equals 18 residues. This chain's CDR3 is CSARNTGTSGSSAYEQYF. The CDR3 DNA is TGCAGTGCTAGAAATACCGGGACTAGCGGGAGTTCTGCCTACGAGCAGTACTTC.

This clonotype was counted a few times. This beta chain came through as a stray read in a library set up for alpha chains, and its size says little. This chain joins TRBV12-3 or TRBV12-4 and TRBJ1-5; 7 bases line up with TRBD1. This CDR3 has 16 amino acids. The ends lost 6 bases at V and 2 bases at J; junction bases unmatched: 10. CDR3 amino acids: CASRRTGGKGNQPQHF. The CDR3, as DNA: TGTGCCAGCAGGCGGACAGGAGGGAAGGGCAATCAGCCCCAGCATTTT.

This clonotype was observed many times. Because the library targeted alpha chains, this beta chain is an off-target read whose size means little. The V call is TRBV10-3, the J call TRBJ1-2; 9 positions agree with TRBD1. The V and J ends lost 2 bases and 8 bases, in that order; junction bases with no gene match: 6. The CDR3 consists of 14 residues. Per germline, CDR1 ENHRY and CDR2 SYGVKD. The CDR3 reads CAISEQWTGDGYTF. CDR3 DNA sequence: TGTGCCATCAGTGAGCAATGGACAGGGGACGGCTACACCTTC.

This clonotype is categorized as medium-sized. This beta chain was picked up by a library intended for alpha chains and is off target, so its count carries little meaning. This chain uses TRBV5-6 with TRBJ1-6, with D tentatively TRBD1 (5 bases). The CDR3 spans 15 residues. V lost 6 bases and J 7 bases, leaving 17 bases between the germline ends. The germline V gene has CDR1 SGHDT and CDR2 YYEEEE. CDR3 loop: CASIRGTANNSPLHF. CDR3 in DNA: TGTGCCAGCATCCGGGGCACGGCGAACAATTCACCCCTCCACTTT.

This clonotype was found many times. For a library built for alpha chains, this beta chain is a stray read; little rests on its size. This chain joins TRBV7-6 and TRBJ1-5; TRBD1 aligns across 7 bases. Germline assignment: CDR1 SGHVS and CDR2 FNYEAQ. This CDR3 spans 16 amino acids. The J segment lost 0 bases and the V segment lost 5 bases, leaving 7 bases of the junction unmatched. As DNA, the CDR3 is TGTGCCAGCAGCCAGGGGGGGACCACTAGCAATCAGCCCCAGCATTTT. Residues: CASSQGGTTSNQPQHF. The whole variable domain, filled in from reference TRBV7-6 and TRBJ1-5, reads GAGVSQSPRYKVTKRGQDVALRCDPISGHVSLYWYRQALGQGPEFLTYFNYEAQQDKSGLPNDRFSAERPEGSISTLTIQRTEQRDSAMYRCASSQGGTTSNQPQHFGDGTRLSIL.

The sample holds a few counts of this clonotype. This beta chain appears as a stray read in a library generated for alpha chains; its size is not informative. The V gene is TRBV12-3 or TRBV12-4, the J gene TRBJ2-7, with no clear D. Trimming shortened V by 5 bases and J by 7 bases, and 12 bases separated the two germline ends. This CDR3 is built from 12 residues. The DNA of the CDR3 is TGTGCCAGCAGTCCGACGTCCCGAGAGCAGTACTTC. Encoded protein: CASSPTSREQYF.

In the case of this clonotype: Within a library made for alpha chains, this beta chain is off target, and its count is uninformative. The CDR3 DNA reads TGTGCCAGCCGGCCAGGGTCCGGACAAAAGAACACTGAAGCTTTCTTT. Translating it yields CASRPGSGQKNTEAFF. V and J are TRBV7-2 and TRBJ1-1; D possibly corresponds to TRBD1 (5 bases). This CDR3 has 16 amino acids. Between the trimmed V and J ends, which lost 8 bases and 1 base, there was a span of 20 bases. CDR1 SGHTA and CDR2 FQGNSA come from the germline V gene.

This clonotype was seen many times. For a library built for alpha chains, this beta chain is a stray read; little rests on its size. This chain's CDR3 is CASSQAGVPTGANYGYTF. DNA for the CDR3: TGCGCCAGCAGCCAAGCCGGGGTCCCGACAGGGGCGAACTATGGCTACACCTTC. The chain employs TRBV4-1 and TRBJ1-2; the match to TRBD1 covers 8 bases. The CDR3 is 18 residues long. Germline-derived CDR1 and CDR2 are MGHRA and YSYEKL. V gave up 1 base and J gave up 2 bases; unmatched junction bases: 12.

On this clonotype itself: With the library built for alpha chains, this beta chain is off target and its frequency is not meaningful. The V call is TRBV6-5, the J call TRBJ2-3; TRBD2 matches 12 bases. The CDR3 consists of 16 residues. In germline, CDR1 is MNHEY, CDR2 SVGAGI. The V segment lost 2 bases and the J segment 1 base; nucleotides outside the gene matches: 1. The CDR3 region has the DNA TGTGCCAGCAGTTACCGGACTAGCGGGGGCACAGATACGCAGTATTTT. It translates to CASSYRTSGGTDTQYF.

This clonotype has ten or more counts. Because the library targeted alpha chains, this beta chain is an off-target read whose size means little. The genes are TRBV21-1 and TRBJ2-7; the DNA was not compared with TRBD1, the D call given in the table. TRBV21-1 constitutes a pseudogene. The CDR3 spans 15 residues. The CDR3 DNA reads TGTGCCAGTTGCAAAGGGGGCGCGACACCCTACGAGCAGTACTTC. Translation gives CASCKGGATPYEQYF.

For this clonotype: Since the library was made to target alpha chains, this beta chain is a stray read and its abundance is not meaningful. The chain links TRBV4-3 to TRBJ2-3, with D hard to call. This CDR3 comprises 13 residues. Germline V CDR1 and CDR2: LGHNA, YSLEER. Trimming pared 0 bases from V and 5 bases from J, leaving 6 bases between. Written as DNA, the CDR3 is TGCGCCAGCAGCCAAGATTGGGGAGATACGCAGTATTTT. Protein sequence: CASSQDWGDTQYF.

This clonotype has ten or more counts. This beta chain is off target for a library built for alpha chains, so its abundance means little. The chain carries TRBV7-9 and TRBJ1-1, with a possible D match to TRBD1 (5 bases). V lost 3 bases, J lost 3 bases, and 14 bases lay in between. In germline, CDR1 is SEHNR, CDR2 FQNEAQ (reference sequence). The CDR3 is made up of 15 amino acids. DNA of the CDR3: TGTGCCAGCAGCTTCACAGGCCCCGGGGACACTGAAGCTTTCTTT. Translation gives CASSFTGPGDTEAFF.